Given below is one T cell receptor beta chain in context. The PCR had 60 Vbeta and 13 Jbeta primers. Clones were sequenced by immunoSEQ multiplex PCR, and TCRdb holds only the in-frame ones, with some missing. The data hold under 85,000 clones, with approximately 80% observed a single time. The data derive from a study of cytomegalovirus exposure and HLA in healthy donors. The germline CDR1 and CDR2 sequences are MNHEY and SMNVEV (reference sequence). The CDR3 extends over 15 amino acids. V lost 0 bases and J lost 5, with 11 bases in between. The chain has TRBV27 and TRBJ1-5, with D perhaps TRBD1 (5 bases). Material: PBMCs. The TCR comes from a man between 18 and 35 years old in good health and CMV-seronegative. This CDR3 reads CASSLSQQGDQPQHF. The DNA of the CDR3 is TGTGCCAGCAGTTTATCGCAGCAGGGCGATCAGCCCCAGCATTTT.